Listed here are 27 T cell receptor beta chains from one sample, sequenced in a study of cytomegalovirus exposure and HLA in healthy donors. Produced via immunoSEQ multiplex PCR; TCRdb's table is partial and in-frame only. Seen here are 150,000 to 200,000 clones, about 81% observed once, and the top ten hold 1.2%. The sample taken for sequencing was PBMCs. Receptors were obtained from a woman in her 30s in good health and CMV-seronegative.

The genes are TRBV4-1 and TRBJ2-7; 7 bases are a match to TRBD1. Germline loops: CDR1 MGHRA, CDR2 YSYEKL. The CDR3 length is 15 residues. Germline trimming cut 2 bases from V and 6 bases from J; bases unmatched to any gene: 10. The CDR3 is CASSQYRGPFAEQYF. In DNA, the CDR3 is TGCGCCAGCAGCCAATATAGGGGGCCGTTCGCCGAGCAGTACTTC.

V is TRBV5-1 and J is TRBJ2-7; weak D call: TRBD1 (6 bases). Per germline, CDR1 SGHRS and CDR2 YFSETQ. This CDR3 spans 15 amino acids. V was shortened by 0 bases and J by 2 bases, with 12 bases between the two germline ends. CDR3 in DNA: TGCGCCAGCAGCTTGGACCCAGGGGTCACCTACGAGCAGTACTTC. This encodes CASSLDPGVTYEQYF.

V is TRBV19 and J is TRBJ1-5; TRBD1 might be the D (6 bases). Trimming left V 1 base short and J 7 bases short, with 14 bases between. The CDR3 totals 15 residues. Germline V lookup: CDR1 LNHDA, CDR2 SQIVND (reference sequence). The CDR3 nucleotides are TGTGCCAGTAGTATAGGGGCAGGGGCAGGGCAGCCCCAGCATTTT. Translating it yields CASSIGAGAGQPQHF.

CDR3 residues: CAWSVGERQAYEQYF. CDR3 in DNA: TGTGCCTGGAGTGTAGGAGAGCGCCAAGCCTACGAGCAGTACTTC. The rearrangement uses TRBV30 and TRBJ2-7; D is unclear. Per germline, CDR1 GTSNPN and CDR2 SVGIG (reference sequence). The CDR3 spans 15 residues. V lost 0 bases to trimming and J lost 2 bases, with 14 bases between them.

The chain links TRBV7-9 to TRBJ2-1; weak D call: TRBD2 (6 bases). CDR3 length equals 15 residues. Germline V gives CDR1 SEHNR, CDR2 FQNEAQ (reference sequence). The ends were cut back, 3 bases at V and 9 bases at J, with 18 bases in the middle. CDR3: CASSFFPLLAGEQFF. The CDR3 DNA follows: TGTGCCAGCAGCTTCTTCCCCTTACTAGCCGGTGAGCAGTTCTTC. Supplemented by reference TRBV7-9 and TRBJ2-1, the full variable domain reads DTGVSQNPRHKITKRGQNVTFRCDPISEHNRLYWYRQTLGQGPEFLTYFQNEAQLEKSRLLSDRFSAERPKGSFSTLEIQRTEQGDSAMYLCASSFFPLLAGEQFFGPGTRLTVL.

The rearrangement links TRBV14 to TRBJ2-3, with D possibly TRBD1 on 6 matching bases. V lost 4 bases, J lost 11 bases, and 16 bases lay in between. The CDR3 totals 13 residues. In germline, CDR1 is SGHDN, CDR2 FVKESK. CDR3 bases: TGTGCCAGCAGCCTTGAAGAGGGGACACAGCAGTATTTT. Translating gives CASSLEEGTQQYF. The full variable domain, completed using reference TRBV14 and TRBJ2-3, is EAGVTQFPSHSVIEKGQTVTLRCDPISGHDNLYWYRRVMGKEIKFLLHFVKESKQDESGMPNNRFLAERTGGTYSTLKVQPAELEDSGVYFCASSLEEGTQQYFGPGTRLTVL.

The DNA for the CDR3 is TGTGCCAGCAGTCTGACCCCGGGACAGGGATACTACGAGCAGTACTTC. It is translated as CASSLTPGQGYYEQYF. The V call is TRBV6-7, the J call TRBJ2-7; the match to TRBD1 covers 9 bases. TRBV6-7 is filed as an ORF, its function uncertain. The CDR3 spans 16 residues. J lost 3 bases, V lost 5 bases, and 11 bases had no gene match.

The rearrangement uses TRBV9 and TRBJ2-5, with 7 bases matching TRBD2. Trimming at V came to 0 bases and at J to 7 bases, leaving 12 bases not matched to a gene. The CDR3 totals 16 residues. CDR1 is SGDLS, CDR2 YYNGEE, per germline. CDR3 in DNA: TGTGCCAGCAGCGTAGATGGGACTACCTCATTTGCGACCCAGTACTTC. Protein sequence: CASSVDGTTSFATQYF.

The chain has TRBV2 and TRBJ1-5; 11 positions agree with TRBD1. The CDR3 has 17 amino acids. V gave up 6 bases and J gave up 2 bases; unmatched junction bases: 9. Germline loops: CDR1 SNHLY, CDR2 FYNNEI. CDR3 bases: TGTGCCAGCAGGAAACGGACAGGGGGCTCTGGCAATCAGCCCCAGCATTTT. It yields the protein CASRKRTGGSGNQPQHF.

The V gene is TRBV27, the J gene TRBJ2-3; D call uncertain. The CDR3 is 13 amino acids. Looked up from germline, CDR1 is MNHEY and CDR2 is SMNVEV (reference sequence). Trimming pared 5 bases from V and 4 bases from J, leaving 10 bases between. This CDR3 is CASSPRIPDTQYF. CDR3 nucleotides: TGTGCCAGCAGTCCCAGAATCCCAGATACGCAGTATTTT.

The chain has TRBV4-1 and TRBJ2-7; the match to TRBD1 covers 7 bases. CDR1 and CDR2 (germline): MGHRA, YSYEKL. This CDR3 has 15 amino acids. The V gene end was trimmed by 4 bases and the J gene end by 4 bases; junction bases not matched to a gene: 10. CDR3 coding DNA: TGCGCCAGCAGCCGACCCGGGACAGACGTATACGAGCAGTACTTC. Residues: CASSRPGTDVYEQYF.

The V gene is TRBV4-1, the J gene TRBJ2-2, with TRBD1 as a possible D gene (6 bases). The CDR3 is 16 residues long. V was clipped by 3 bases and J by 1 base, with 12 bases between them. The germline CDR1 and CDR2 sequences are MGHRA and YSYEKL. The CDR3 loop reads CASSQGAYMNTGELFF. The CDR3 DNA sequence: TGCGCCAGCAGCCAGGGGGCTTATATGAACACCGGGGAGCTGTTTTTT.

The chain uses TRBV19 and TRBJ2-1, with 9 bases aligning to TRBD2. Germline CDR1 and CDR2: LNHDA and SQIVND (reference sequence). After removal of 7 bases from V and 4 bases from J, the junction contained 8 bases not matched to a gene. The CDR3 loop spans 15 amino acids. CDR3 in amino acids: CASTLSSGAYNEQFF. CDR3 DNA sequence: TGTGCCAGTACCCTATCTAGCGGGGCGTACAATGAGCAGTTCTTC.

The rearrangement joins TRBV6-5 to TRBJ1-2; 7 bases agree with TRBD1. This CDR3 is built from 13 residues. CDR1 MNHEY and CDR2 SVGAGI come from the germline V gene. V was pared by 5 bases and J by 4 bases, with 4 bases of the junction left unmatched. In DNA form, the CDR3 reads TGTGCCAGCAGTGATAACAGGGGCTATGGCTACACCTTC. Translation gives CASSDNRGYGYTF.

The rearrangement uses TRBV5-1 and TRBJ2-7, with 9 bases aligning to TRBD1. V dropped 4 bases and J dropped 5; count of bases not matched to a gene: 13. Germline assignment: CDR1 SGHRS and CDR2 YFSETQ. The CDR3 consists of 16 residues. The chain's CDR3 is CASSLRPRDRVDEQYF. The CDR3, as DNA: TGCGCCAGCAGCCTGCGCCCGCGGGACAGGGTCGACGAGCAGTACTTC.

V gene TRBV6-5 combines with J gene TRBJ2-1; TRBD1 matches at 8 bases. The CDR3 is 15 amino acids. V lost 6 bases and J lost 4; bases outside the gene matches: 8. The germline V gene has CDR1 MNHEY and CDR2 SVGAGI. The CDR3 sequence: CASRLTGTGYNEQFF. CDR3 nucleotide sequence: TGTGCCAGCAGATTGACCGGGACAGGTTACAATGAGCAGTTCTTC.

CDR3 sequence (DNA): TGTGCCAGTACCCTGGTGGCAGGGCAAAACTATGGCTACACCTTC. It translates to CASTLVAGQNYGYTF. The chain uses TRBV19 and TRBJ1-2; tentatively, D is TRBD1 (5 bases). Germline V gene sequence: CDR1 LNHDA, CDR2 SQIVND (reference sequence). The CDR3 consists of 15 residues. V lost 7 bases, J lost 2 bases, and 17 bases lay in between.

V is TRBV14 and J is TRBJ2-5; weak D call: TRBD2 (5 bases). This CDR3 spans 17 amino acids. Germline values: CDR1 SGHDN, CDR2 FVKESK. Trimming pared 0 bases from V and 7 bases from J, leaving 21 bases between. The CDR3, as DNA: TGTGCCAGCAGCCAAGATCAGTTTGGGCCCGGACTGGGGACCCAGTACTTC. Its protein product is CASSQDQFGPGLGTQYF.

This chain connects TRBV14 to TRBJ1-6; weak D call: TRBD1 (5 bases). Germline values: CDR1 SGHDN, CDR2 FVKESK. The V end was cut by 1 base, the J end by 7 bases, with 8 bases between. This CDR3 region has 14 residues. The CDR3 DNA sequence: TGTGCCAGCAGCCAAGTGGGGCTCAATTCACCCCTCCACTTT. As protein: CASSQVGLNSPLHF.

The CDR3 here is CASSRGGNMEYGYTF. CDR3 nucleotide sequence: TGTGCCAGCTCACGAGGGGGCAATATGGAGTATGGCTACACCTTC. This sequence joins TRBV18 and TRBJ1-2; 7 bases agree with TRBD1. The J segment lost 5 bases and the V segment lost 4 bases, leaving 10 bases of the junction unmatched. The CDR3 totals 15 residues. The V gene's germline CDR1 is KGHSH and CDR2 LQKENI.

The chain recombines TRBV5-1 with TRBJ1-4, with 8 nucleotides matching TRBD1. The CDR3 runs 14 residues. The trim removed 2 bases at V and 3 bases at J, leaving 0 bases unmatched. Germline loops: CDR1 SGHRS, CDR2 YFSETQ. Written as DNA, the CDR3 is TGCGCCAGCAGCTTACAGGGGGCTAATGAAAAACTGTTTTTT. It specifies CASSLQGANEKLFF.

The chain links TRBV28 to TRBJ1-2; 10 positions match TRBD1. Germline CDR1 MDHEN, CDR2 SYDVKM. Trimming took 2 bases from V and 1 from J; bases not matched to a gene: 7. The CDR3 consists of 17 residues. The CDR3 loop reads CASSLPRGQGGNYGYTF. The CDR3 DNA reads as TGTGCCAGCAGTTTACCTCGTGGACAGGGGGGTAACTATGGCTACACCTTC.

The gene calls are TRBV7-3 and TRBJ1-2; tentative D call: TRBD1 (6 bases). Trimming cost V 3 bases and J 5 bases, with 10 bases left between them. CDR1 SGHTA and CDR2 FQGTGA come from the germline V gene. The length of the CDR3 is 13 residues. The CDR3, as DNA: TGTGCCAGCAGCTTCCCCGGACAGTATGGCTACACCTTC. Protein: CASSFPGQYGYTF.

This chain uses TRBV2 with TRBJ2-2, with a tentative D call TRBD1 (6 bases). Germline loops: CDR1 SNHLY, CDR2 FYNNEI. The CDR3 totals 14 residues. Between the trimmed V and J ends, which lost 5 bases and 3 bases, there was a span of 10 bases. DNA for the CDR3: TGTGCCAGCAGTCGGGACACCTACACCGGGGAGCTGTTTTTT. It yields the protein CASSRDTYTGELFF.

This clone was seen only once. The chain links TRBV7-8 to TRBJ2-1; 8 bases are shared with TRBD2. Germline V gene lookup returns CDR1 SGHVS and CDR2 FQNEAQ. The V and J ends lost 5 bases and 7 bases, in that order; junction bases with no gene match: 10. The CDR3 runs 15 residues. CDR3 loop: CASSPQAGVLNEQFF. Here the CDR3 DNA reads TGTGCCAGCAGCCCCCAAGCGGGGGTCTTGAATGAGCAGTTCTTC. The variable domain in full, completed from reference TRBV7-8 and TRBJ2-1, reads GAGVSQSPRYKVAKRGQDVALRCDPISGHVSLFWYQQALGQGPEFLTYFQNEAQLDKSGLPSDRFFAERPEGSVSTLKIQRTQQEDSAVYLCASSPQAGVLNEQFFGPGTRLTVL.

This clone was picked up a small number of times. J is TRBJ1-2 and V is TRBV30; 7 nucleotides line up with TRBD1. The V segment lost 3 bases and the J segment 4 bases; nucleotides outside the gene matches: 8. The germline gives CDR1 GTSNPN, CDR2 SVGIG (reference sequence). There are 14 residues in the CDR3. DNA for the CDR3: TGTGCCTGGAGCCTACAGGGGTTAGGCTATGGCTACACCTTC. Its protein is CAWSLQGLGYGYTF.

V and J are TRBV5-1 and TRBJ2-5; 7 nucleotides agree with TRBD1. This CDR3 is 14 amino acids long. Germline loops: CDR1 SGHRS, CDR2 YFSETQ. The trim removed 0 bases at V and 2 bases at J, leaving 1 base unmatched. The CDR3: CASSLGDRQETQYF. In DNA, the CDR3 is TGCGCCAGCAGCTTGGGGGACAGACAAGAGACCCAGTACTTC. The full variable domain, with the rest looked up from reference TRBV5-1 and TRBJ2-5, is KAGVTQTPRYLIKTRGQQVTLSCSPISGHRSVSWYQQTPGQGLQFLFEYFSETQRNKGNFPGRFSGRQFSNSRSEMNVSTLELGDSALYLCASSLGDRQETQYFGPGTRLLVL.